This TCR beta chain was sequenced during a study of blood T cells in healthy people across ages. Extraction of total RNA produced a minimum of 5 micrograms from each sample. CDR3 length equals 13 residues. V was clipped by 4 bases and J by 8 bases, with 15 bases between them. CDR1 and CDR2 (germline): SGHRS, YFSETQ. It was with a sample-barcoded 5' primer and a J-beta primer mix that a second PCR of about 6 to 11 cycles was run. Via MiXCR, TCRdb re-called the 5' RACE reads, giving one row per CDR3 protein. The sample gives 1.5 million to 2 million distinct CDR3 sequences, 35% to 50% of which show up once; under 30% is in the top ten.

J is TRBJ1-2 and V is TRBV5-1; D is ambiguous. The specimen was blood. The sequence was collected from a human donor in good health. Here the CDR3 DNA reads TGCGCCAGCAGCCCTCGCGACACTGAAGGCTACACCTTC. This sequence encodes CASSPRDTEGYTF.